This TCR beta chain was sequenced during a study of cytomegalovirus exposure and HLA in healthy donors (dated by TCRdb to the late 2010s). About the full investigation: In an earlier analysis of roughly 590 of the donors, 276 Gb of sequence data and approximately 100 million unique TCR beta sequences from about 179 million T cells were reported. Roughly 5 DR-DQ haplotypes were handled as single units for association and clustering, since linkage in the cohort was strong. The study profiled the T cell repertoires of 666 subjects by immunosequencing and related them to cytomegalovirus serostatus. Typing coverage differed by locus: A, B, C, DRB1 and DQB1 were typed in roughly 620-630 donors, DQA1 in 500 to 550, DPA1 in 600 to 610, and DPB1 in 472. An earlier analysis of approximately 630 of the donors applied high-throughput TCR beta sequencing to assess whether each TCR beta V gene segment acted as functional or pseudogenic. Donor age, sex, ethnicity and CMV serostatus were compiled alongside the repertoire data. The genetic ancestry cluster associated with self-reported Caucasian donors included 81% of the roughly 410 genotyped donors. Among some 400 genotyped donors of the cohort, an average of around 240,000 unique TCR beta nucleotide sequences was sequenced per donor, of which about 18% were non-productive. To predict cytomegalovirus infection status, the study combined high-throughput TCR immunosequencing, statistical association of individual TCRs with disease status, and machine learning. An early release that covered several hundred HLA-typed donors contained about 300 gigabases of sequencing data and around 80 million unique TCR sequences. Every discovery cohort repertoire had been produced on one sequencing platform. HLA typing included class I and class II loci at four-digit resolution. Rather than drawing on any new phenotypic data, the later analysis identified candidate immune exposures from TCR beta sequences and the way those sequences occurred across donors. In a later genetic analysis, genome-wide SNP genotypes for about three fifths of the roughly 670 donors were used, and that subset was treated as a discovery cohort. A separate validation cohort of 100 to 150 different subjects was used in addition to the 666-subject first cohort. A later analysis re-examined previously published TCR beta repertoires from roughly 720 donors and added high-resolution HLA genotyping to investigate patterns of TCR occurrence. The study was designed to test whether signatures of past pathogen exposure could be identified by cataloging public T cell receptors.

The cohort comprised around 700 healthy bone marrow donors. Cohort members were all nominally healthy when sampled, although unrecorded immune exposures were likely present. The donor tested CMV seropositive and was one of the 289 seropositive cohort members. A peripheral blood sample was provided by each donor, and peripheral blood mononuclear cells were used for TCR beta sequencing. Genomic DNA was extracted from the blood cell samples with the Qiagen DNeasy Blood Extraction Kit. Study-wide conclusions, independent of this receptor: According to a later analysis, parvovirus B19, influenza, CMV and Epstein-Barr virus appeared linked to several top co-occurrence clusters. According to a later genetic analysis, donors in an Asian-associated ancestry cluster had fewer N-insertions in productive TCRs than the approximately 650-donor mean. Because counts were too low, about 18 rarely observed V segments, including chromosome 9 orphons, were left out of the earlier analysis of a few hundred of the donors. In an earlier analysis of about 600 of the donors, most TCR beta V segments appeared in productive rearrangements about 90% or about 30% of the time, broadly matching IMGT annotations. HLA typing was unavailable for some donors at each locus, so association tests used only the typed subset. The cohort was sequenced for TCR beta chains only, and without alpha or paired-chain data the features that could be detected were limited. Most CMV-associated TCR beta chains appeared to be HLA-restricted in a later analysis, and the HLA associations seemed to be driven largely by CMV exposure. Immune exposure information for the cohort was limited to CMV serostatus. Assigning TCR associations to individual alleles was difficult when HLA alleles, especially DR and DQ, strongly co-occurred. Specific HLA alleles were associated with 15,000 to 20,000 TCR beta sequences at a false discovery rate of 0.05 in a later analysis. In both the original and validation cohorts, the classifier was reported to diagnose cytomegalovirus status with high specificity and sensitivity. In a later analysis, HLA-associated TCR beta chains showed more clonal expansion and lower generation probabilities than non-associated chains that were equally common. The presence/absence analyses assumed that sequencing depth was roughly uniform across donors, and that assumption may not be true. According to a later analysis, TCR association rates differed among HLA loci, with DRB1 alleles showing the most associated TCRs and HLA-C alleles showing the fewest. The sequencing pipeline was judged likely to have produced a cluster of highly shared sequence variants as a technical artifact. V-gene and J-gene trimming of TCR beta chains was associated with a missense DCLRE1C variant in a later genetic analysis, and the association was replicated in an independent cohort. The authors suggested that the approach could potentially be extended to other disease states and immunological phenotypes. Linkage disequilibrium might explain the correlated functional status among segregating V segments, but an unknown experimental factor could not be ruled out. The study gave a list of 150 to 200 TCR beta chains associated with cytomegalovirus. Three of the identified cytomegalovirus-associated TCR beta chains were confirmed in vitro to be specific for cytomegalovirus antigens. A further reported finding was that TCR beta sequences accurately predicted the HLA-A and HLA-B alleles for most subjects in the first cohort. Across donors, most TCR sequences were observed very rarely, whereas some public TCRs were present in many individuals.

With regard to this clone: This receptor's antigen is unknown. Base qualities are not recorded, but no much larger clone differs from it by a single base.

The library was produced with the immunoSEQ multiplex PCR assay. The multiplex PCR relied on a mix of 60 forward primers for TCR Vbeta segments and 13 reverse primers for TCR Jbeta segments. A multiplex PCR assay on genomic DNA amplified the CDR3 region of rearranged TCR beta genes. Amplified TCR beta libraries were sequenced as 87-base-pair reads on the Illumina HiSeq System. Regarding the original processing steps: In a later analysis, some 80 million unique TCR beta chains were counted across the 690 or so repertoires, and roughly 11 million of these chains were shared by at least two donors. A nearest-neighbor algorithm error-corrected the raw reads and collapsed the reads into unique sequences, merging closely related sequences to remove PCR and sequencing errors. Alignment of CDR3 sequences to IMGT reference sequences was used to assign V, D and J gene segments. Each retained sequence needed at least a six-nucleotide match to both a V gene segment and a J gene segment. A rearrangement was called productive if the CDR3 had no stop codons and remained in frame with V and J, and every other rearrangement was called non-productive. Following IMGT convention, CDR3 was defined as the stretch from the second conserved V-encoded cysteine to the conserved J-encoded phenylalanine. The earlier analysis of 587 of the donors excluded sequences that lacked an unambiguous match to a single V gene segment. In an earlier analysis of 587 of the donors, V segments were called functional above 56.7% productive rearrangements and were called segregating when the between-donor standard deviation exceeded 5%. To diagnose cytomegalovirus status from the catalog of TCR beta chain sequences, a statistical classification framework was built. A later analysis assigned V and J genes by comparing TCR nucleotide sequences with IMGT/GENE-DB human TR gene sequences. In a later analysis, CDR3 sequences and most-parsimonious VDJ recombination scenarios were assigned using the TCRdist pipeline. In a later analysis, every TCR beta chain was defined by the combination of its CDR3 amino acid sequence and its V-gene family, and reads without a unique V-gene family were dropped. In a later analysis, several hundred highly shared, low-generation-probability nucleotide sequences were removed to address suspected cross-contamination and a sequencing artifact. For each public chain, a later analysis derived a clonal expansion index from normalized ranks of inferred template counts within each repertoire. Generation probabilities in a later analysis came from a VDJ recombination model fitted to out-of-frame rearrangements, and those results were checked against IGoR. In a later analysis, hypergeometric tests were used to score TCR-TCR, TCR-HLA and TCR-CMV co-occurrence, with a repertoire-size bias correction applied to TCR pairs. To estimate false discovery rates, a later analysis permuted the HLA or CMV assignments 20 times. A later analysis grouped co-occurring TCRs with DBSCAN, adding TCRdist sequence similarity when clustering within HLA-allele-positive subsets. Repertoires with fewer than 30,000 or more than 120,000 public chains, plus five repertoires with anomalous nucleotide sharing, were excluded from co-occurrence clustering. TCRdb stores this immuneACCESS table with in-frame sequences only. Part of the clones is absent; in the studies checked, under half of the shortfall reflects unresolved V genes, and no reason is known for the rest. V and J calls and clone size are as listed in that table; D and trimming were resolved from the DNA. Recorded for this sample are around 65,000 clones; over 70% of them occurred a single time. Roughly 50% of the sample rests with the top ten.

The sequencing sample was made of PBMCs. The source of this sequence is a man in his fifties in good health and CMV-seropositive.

CDR3 protein: CASSSPDIYEQYF. The sequenced DNA is TGCGCCAGCAGCTCACCGGACATCTACGAGCAGTACTTC. The chain links TRBV5-1 with TRBJ2-7; 5 matching bases give a weak D call of TRBD1. The germline V gene supplies CDR1 SGHRS and CDR2 YFSETQ. A distance of 10 bases separates the germline ends of V and J, which lose 3 bases and 3 bases respectively. The CDR3 runs 13 residues from the cysteine to the phenylalanine. Just the 39-base CDR3 DNA is kept, in frame starting at base 1. The CDR3 plus the reference TRBV5-1 and TRBJ2-7 genes for the other parts give the full variable domain: KAGVTQTPRYLIKTRGQQVTLSCSPISGHRSVSWYQQTPGQGLQFLFEYFSETQRNKGNFPGRFSGRQFSNSRSEMNVSTLELGDSALYLCASSSPDIYEQYFGPGTRLTVT.